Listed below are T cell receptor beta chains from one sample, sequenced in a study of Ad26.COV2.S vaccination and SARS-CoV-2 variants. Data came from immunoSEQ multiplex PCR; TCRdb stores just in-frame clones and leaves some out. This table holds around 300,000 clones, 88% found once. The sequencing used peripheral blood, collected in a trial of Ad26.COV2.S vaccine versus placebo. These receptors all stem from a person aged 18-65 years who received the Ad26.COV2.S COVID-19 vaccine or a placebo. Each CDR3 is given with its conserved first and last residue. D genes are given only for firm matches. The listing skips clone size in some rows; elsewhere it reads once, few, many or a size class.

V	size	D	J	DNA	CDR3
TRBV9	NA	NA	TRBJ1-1	TGTGCCAGCAGCGTAGAGGGGGGTCCTGAAGCTTTCTTT	CASSVEGGPEAFF
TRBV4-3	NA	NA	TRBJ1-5	TGCGCCAGCAGCCAAGAAAGGCCGGGGCAGCCCCAGCATTTT	CASSQERPGQPQHF
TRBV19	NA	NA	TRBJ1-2	TGTGCCAGTACGGCAGGGGTAGGCTACACCTTC	CASTAGVGYTF
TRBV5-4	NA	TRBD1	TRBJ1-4	TGTGCCAGCAGAAAAGGACAGGGAGGGGATGAAAAACTGTTTTTT	CASRKGQGGDEKLFF
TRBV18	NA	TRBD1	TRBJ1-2	TGTGCCAGCTCACCGCTAACAGGGGAGAGATCCGGTGGCTACACCTTC	CASSPLTGERSGGYTF
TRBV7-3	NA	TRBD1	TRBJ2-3	TGTGCCAGCAGCACCCGACAGGGGAGTAAAACGCAGTATTTT	CASSTRQGSKTQYF
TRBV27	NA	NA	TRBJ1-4	TGTGCCAGCAGTTTCAGGGGAAGGGAAAAACTGTTTTTT	CASSFRGREKLFF
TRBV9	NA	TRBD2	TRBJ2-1	TGTGCCAGCGAGGCCGGCGTTAGCGGGCTCAGCTCCTACAATGAGCAGTTCTTC	CASEAGVSGLSSYNEQFF
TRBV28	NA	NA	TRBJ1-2	TGTGCCAGCAGTTTATTCAGGGTTGACTATGGCTACACCTTC	CASSLFRVDYGYTF
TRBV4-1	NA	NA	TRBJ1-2	TGCGCCAGCAGCCAATTACCACGTGTAACTAACTATGGCTACACCTTC	CASSQLPRVTNYGYTF
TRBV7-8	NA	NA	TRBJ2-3	TGTGCCAGCAGCTTAGGCAGGGGACCTACCAGCACAGATACGCAGTATTTT	CASSLGRGPTSTDTQYF
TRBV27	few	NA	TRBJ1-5	TGTGCCAGCAGTGCTCGGGGGGCTGATCAGCCCCAGCATTTT	CASSARGADQPQHF
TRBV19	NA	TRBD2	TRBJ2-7	TGTGCCAGTAGATCCGGCTCTGCGGGAGAGATCGGCGAGCAGTACTTC	CASRSGSAGEIGEQYF
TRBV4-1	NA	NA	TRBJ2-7	TGCGCCAGCAGCCGGGACTTTTTCATTTCCTACGAGCAGTACTTC	CASSRDFFISYEQYF
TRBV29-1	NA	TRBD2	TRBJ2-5	TGCAGCGTTGAACATAGCGGGGGGGAGACCCAGTACTTC	CSVEHSGGETQYF
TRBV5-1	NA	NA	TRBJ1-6	TGCGCCAGCAGGCTTCCAGTAGATTCTAATTCACCCCTCCACTTT	CASRLPVDSNSPLHF
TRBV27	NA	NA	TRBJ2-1	TGTGCCAGCAGAAACTACCCACCTACATTCGGCAATGAGCAGTTCTTC	CASRNYPPTFGNEQFF
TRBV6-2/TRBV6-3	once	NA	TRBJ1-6	TGTGCCAGCAGCCCTCCTAGGGACCAGAAAAATTCACCCCTCCACTTT	CASSPPRDQKNSPLHF
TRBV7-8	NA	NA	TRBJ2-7	TGTGCCAGCAGCCAAGGGGTCCCCGCGTACGAGCAGTACTTC	CASSQGVPAYEQYF
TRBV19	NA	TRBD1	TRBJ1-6	TGTGCCAGTAGTATAGTCGAGGGGGCTGGGTCACCCCTCCACTTT	CASSIVEGAGSPLHF
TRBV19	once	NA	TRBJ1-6	TGTGCCAGTAGGGGACGGGAGGGGAATTCACCCCTCCACTTT	CASRGREGNSPLHF
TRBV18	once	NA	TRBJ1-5	TGTGCCAGCTCACCAGGGTTCAATCAGCCCCAGCATTTT	CASSPGFNQPQHF
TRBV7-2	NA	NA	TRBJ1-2	TGTGCCAGCAGCTCCTACATCCACTACACCTTC	CASSSYIHYTF
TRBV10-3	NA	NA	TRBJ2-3	TGTGCCATCAGTGAAGTGGGGGGGGCCCCAGATACGCAGTATTTT	CAISEVGGAPDTQYF
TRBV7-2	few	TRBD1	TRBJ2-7	TGTGCCAGCAGCCCCGTCCGGACAGGGGAAACCTACGAGCAGTACTTC	CASSPVRTGETYEQYF
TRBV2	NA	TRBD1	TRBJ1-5	TGTGCCAGCAAAGAGGGGGACAGGGGAGGCAATCAGCCCCAGCATTTT	CASKEGDRGGNQPQHF
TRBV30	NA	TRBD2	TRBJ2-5	TGTGCCTGGAGTGTTGATTTCTACGGCGGGGGGCCGAGGTACCAAGAGACCCAGTACTTC	CAWSVDFYGGGPRYQETQYF
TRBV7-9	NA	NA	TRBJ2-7	TGTGCCAGCAGCTTTTCTGGCTACGAGCAGTACTTC	CASSFSGYEQYF
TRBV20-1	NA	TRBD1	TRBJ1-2	TGCAGTGCTAGTGACAGGGGGCGATCGAGCTATGGCTACACCTTC	CSASDRGRSSYGYTF
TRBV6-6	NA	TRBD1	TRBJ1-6	TGTGCCAGCAGTCCAGGACAGGGGGCCTATAATTCACCCCTCCACTTT	CASSPGQGAYNSPLHF
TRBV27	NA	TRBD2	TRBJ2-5	TGTGCCAGCAGTTTTAGTAGCGGGGGCCAAGAGACCCAGTACTTC	CASSFSSGGQETQYF
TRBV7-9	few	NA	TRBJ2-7	TGTGCCAGCAGCCCAGCCTACAGGGATACGTCCTACGAGCAGTACTTC	CASSPAYRDTSYEQYF
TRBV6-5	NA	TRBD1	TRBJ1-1	TGTGCCAGCAGGCTGGACAGGGAGAACACTGAAGCTTTCTTT	CASRLDRENTEAFF
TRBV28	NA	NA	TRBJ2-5	TGTGCCAGCAATGGGAATTCCCAAGAGACCCAGTACTTC	CASNGNSQETQYF
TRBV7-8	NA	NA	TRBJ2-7	TGTGCCAGTAGGAAAACCCGGGAACCCGGTCGGGGGGAGCAGTACTTC	CASRKTREPGRGEQYF
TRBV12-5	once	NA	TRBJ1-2	TGTGCTAGTGGTTTGGGACTGCAGGGGAATGGCTACACCTTC	CASGLGLQGNGYTF
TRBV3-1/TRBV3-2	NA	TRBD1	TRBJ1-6	TGTGCCAGCAGCCTCCCCAGGGGGGACGGCAGCTCCTATAATTCACCCCTCCACTTT	CASSLPRGDGSSYNSPLHF
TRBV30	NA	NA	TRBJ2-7	TGTGCCTACCGGGGAGAATTGGCATACGAGCAGTACTTC	CAYRGELAYEQYF
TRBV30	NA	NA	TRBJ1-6	TGTGCCTGCTCCGGGACATATAATTCACCCCTCCACTTT	CACSGTYNSPLHF
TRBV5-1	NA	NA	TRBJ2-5	TGCGCCAGCAGCATACTAGTTGCCCAAGAGACCCAGTACTTC	CASSILVAQETQYF
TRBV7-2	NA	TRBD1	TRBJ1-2	TGTGCCAGCAGCCTATCGGGACAGGAGAACTATGGCTACACCTTC	CASSLSGQENYGYTF
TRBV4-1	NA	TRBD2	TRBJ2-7	TGCGCCAGCGCTAGCGGGATATCCCGATCTAACGAGCAGTACTTC	CASASGISRSNEQYF
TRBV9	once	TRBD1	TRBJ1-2	TGTGCCAGCAGCCCCTCGCAGTATACAGGGGACGACTATGGCTACACCTTC	CASSPSQYTGDDYGYTF
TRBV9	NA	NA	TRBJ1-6	TGTGCCAGCAGCGCAATCTACGGGGGATTTAGTTCACCCCTCCACTTT	CASSAIYGGFSSPLHF
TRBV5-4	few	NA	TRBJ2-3	TGTGCCAGCAGCTCCCCTACAGGGAGGACAGATACGCAGTATTTT	CASSSPTGRTDTQYF
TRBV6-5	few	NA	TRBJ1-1	TGTGCCAGCAGTTACTCTACAGAGAACACTGAAGCTTTCTTT	CASSYSTENTEAFF
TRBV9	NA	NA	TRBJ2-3	TGTGCCAGCAGCGTAGAACCGGCCGCCGTGAGCACAGATACGCAGTATTTT	CASSVEPAAVSTDTQYF
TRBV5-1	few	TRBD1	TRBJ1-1	TGCGCCAGCAGCTCGGCCGGGACAGGGAACACTGAAGCTTTCTTT	CASSSAGTGNTEAFF
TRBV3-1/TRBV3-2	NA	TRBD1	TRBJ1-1	TGTGGTTCGCAGGGGGGGAACACTGAAGCTTTCTTT	CGSQGGNTEAFF
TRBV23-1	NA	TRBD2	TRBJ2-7	TGCGCCAGCAGCCTTAACCGGGGAGGGGTAGACGAGCAGTACTTC	CASSLNRGGVDEQYF
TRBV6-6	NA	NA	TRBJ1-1	TGTGCCAGCAGCCAAAGACGAGACACTGAAGCTTTCTTT	CASSQRRDTEAFF
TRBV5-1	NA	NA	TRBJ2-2	TGCGCCAGCAGCACTTCGACCGTGAACACCGGGGAGCTGTTTTTT	CASSTSTVNTGELFF
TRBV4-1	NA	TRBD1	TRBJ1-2	TGCGCCAGCAGCCAGGCGACAGGGTTTAGGTACTATGGCTACACCTTC	CASSQATGFRYYGYTF
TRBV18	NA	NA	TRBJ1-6	TGTGCCAGCTCACCAAGAGCAGGGAAAAATTCACCCCTCCACTTT	CASSPRAGKNSPLHF
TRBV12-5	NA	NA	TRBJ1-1	TGTGCTAGTGGTTTGGCTGTGAACACTGAAGCTTTCTTT	CASGLAVNTEAFF